The clone carrying this TCR beta chain appeared a few times. TCRdb re-called the 5' RACE reads through MiXCR, storing one row per CDR3 protein. The data hold hundreds of thousands of distinct CDR3 sequences, with 17% observed a single time. This sample was included in a study of T-cell memory formation after mild COVID-19. Germline V lookup: CDR1 SEHNR, CDR2 FQNEAQ (reference sequence). The length of the CDR3 is 13 residues. The junction had 4 bases not matched to a gene; V was cut back by 0 bases and J by 11 bases. Sequences were obtained from PBMCs or a T cell subset sorted from them (not recorded which). The chain uses TRBV7-9 and TRBJ2-7; TRBD1 aligns across 10 bases. The source is an adult woman who had mild COVID-19 (a few samples of this study predate the infection). Cell type and time point are not known. The CDR3 region has the DNA TGTGCCAGCAGCTTAGCGTCCGGGACAGGGGAGTACTTC. Translation gives CASSLASGTGEYF.